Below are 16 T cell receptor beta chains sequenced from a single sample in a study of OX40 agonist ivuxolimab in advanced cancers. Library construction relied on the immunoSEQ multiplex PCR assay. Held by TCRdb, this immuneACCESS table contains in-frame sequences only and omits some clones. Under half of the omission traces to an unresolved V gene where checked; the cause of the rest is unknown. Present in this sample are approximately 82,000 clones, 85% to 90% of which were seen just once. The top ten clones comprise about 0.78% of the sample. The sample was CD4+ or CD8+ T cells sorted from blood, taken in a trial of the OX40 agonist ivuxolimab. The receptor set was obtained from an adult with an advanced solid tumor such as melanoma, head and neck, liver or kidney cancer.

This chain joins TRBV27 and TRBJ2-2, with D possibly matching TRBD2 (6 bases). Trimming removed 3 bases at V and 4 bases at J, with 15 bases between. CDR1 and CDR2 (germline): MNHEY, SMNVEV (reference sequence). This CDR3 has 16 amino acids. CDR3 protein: CASSLGGGPVTGELFF. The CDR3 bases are TGTGCCAGCAGTTTGGGAGGCGGCCCAGTCACCGGGGAGCTGTTTTTT.

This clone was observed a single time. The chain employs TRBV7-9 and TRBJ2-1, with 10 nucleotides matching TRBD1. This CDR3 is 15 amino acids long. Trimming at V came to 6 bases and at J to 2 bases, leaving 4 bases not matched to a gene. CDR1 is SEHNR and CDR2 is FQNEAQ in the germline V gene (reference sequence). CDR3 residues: CASSLTGGTYNEQFF. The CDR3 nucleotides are TGTGCCAGCAGTCTGACAGGGGGCACCTACAATGAGCAGTTCTTC.

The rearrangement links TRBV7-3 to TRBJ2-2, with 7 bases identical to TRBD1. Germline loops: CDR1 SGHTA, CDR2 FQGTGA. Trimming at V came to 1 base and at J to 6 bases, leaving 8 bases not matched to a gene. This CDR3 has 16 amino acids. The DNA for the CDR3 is TGTGCCAGCAGCTTAAGATTATTGGACAGGCCCGGGGAGCTGTTTTTT. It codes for CASSLRLLDRPGELFF.

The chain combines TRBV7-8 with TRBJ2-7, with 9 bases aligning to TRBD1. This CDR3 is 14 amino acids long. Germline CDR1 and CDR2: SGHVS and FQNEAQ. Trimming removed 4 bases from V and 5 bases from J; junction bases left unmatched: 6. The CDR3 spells CASSSPGQGDEQYF. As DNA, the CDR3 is TGTGCCAGCAGCTCTCCGGGACAGGGCGACGAGCAGTACTTC.

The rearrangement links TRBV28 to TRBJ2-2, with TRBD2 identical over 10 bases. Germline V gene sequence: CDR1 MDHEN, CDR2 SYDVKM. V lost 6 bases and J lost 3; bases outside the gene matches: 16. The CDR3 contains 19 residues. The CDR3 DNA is TGTGCCAGCAGCTTAATCACTAGCGGGATCACGGCGGACACCGGGGAGCTGTTTTTT. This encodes CASSLITSGITADTGELFF.

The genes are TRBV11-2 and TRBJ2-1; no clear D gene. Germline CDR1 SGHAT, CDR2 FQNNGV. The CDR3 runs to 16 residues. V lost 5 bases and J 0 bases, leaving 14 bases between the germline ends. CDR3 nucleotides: TGTGCCAGCAGCCCCCACCCGGGTAGCTCCTACAATGAGCAGTTCTTC. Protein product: CASSPHPGSSYNEQFF. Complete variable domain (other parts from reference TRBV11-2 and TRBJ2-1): EAGVAQSPRYKIIEKRQSVAFWCNPISGHATLYWYQQILGQGPKLLIQFQNNGVVDDSQLPKDRFSAERLKGVDSTLKIQPAKLEDSAVYLCASSPHPGSSYNEQFFGPGTRLTVL.

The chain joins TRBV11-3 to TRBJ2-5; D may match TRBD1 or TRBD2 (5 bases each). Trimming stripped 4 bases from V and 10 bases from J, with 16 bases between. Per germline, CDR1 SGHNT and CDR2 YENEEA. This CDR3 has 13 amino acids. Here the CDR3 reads CASSSGDGKRQYF. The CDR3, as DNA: TGTGCCAGCAGCTCCGGGGACGGGAAACGCCAGTACTTC.

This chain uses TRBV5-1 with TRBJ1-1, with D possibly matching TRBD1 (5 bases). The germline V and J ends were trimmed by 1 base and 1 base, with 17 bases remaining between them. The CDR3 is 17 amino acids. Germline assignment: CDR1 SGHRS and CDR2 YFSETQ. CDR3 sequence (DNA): TGCGCCAGCAGCTTGATTCCCCGGGGTCAGGGGAACACTGAAGCTTTCTTT. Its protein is CASSLIPRGQGNTEAFF. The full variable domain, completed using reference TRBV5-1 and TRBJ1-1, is KAGVTQTPRYLIKTRGQQVTLSCSPISGHRSVSWYQQTPGQGLQFLFEYFSETQRNKGNFPGRFSGRQFSNSRSEMNVSTLELGDSALYLCASSLIPRGQGNTEAFFGQGTRLTVV.

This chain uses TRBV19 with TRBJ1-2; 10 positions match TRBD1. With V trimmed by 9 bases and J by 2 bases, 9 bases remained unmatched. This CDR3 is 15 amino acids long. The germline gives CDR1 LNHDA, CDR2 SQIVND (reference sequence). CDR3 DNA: TGTGCCAGCAACTGGAGGACAGGGGGAAACTATGGCTACACCTTC. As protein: CASNWRTGGNYGYTF. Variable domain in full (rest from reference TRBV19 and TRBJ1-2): DGGITQSPKYLFRKEGQNVTLSCEQNLNHDAMYWYRQDPGQGLRLIYYSQIVNDFQKGDIAEGYSVSREKKESFPLTVTSAQKNPTAFYLCASNWRTGGNYGYTFGSGTRLTVV.

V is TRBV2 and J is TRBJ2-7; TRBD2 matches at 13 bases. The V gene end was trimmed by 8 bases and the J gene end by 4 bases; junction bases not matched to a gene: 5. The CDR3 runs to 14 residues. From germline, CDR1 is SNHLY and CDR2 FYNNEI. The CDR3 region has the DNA TGTGCCAGCCGGGGACTAGCGGGAACTTACGAGCAGTACTTC. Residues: CASRGLAGTYEQYF.

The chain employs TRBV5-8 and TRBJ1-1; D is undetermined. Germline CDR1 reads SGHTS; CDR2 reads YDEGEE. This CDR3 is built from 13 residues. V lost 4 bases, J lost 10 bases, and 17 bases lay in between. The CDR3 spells CASSPGLQFLAFF. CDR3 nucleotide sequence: TGTGCCAGCAGCCCCGGGTTGCAGTTTTTAGCTTTCTTT. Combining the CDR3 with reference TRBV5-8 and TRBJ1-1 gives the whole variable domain EAGVTQSPTHLIKTRGQQATLRCSPISGHTSVYWYQQALGLGLQFLLWYDEGEERNRGNFPPRFSGRQFPNYSSELNVNALELEDSALYLCASSPGLQFLAFFGQGTRLTVV.

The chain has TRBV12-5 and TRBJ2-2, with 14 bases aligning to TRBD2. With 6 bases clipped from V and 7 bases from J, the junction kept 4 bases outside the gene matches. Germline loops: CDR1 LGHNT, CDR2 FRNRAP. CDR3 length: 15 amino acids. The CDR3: CASGTSGRASGELFF. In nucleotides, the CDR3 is TGTGCTAGTGGGACTAGCGGGAGGGCGAGCGGGGAGCTGTTTTTT.

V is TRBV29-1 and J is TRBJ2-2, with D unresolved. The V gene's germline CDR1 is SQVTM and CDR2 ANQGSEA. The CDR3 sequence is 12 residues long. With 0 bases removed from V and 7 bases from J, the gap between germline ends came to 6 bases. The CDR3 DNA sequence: TGCAGCGTTGAAGAGCGAAGCGGGGAGCTGTTTTTT. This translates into CSVEERSGELFF.

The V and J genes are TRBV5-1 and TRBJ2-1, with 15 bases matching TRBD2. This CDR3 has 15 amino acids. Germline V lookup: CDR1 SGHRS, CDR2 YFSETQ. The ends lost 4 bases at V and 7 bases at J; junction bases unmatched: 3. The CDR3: CASSLGLAGGNEQFF. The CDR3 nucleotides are TGCGCCAGCAGCCTGGGACTAGCGGGAGGTAATGAGCAGTTCTTC.

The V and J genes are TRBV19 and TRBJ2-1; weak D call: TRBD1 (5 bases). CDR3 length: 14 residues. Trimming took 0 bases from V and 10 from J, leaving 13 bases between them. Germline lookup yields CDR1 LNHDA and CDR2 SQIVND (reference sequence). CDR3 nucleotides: TGTGCCAGTAGTATAGATATAGGGGTGGGAGAGCAGTTCTTC. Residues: CASSIDIGVGEQFF. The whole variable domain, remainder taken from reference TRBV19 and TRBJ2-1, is DGGITQSPKYLFRKEGQNVTLSCEQNLNHDAMYWYRQDPGQGLRLIYYSQIVNDFQKGDIAEGYSVSREKKESFPLTVTSAQKNPTAFYLCASSIDIGVGEQFFGPGTRLTVL.

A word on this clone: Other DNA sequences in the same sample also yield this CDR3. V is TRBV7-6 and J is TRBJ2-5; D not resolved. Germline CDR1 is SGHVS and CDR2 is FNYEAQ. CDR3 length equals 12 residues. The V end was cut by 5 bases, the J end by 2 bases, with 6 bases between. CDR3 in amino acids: CASSPSQETQYF. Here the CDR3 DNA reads TGTGCCAGCAGCCCATCTCAAGAGACCCAGTACTTC.